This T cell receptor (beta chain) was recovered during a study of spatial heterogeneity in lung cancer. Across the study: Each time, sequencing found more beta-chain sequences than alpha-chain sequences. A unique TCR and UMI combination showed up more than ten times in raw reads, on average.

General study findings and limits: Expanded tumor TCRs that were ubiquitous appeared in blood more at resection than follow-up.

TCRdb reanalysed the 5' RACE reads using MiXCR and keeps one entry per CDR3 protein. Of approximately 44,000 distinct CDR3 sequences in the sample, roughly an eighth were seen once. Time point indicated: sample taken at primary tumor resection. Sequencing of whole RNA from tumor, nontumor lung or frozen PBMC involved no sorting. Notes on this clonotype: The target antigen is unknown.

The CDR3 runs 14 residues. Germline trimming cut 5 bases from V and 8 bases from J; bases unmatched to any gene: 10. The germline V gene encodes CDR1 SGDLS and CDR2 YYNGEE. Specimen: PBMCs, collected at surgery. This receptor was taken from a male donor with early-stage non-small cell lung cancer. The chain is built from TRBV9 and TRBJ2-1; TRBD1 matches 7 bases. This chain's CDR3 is CASSLTGLKDEQFF. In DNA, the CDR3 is TGTGCCAGCAGTTTGACAGGGTTGAAGGATGAGCAGTTCTTC.